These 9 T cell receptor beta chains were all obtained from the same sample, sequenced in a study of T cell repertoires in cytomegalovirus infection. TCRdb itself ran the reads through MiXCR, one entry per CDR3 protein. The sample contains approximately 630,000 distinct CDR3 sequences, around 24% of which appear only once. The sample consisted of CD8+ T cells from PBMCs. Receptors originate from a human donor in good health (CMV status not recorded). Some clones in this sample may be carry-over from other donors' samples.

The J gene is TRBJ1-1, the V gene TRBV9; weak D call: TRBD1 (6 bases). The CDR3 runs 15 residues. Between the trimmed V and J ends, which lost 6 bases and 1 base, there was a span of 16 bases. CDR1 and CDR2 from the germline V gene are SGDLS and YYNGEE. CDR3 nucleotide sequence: TGTGCCAGCACCAGGTGGGGGGGCGAGAACACTGAAGCTTTCTTT. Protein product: CASTRWGGENTEAFF.

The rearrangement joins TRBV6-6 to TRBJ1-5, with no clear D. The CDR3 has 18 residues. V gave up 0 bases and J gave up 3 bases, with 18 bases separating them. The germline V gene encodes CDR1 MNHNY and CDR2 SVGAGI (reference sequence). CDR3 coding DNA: TGTGCCAGCAGTTACTCGCGACAAGGGTTACTCTTCAATCAGCCCCAGCATTTT. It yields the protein CASSYSRQGLLFNQPQHF.

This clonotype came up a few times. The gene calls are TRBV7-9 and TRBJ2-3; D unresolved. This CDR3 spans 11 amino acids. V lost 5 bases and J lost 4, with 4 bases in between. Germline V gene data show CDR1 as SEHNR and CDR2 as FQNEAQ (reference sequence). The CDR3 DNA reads TGTGCCAGCAGCGGCCCAGATACGCAGTATTTT. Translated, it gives CASSGPDTQYF.

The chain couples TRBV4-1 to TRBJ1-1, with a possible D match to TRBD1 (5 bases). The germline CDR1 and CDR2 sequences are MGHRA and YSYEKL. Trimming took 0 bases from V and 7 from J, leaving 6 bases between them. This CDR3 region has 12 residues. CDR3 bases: TGCGCCAGCAGCCAAGAAGGGGTTGAAGCTTTCTTT. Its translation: CASSQEGVEAFF.

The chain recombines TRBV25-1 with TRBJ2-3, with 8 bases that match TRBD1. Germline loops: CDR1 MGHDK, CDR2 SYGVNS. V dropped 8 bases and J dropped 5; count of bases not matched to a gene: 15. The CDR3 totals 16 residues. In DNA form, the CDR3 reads TGTGCCAGCCAGGAATGGACAGGGCCGAAAGGAGATACGCAGTATTTT. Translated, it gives CASQEWTGPKGDTQYF.

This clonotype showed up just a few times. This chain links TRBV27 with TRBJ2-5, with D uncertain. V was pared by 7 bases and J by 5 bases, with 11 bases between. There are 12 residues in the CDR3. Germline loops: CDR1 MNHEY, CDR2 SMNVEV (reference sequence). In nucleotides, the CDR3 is TGTGCCAGCAAAGGAGAAGGGGAGACCCAGTACTTC. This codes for CASKGEGETQYF.

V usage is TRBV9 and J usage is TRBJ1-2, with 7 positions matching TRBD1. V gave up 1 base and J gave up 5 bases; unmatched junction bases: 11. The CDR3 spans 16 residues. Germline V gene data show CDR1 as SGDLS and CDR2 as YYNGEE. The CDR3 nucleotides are TGTGCCAGCAGCGTAAATAGGTACAGGGGAACTTATGGCTACACCTTC. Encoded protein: CASSVNRYRGTYGYTF. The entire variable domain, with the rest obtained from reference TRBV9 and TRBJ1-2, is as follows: DSGVTQTPKHLITATGQRVTLRCSPRSGDLSVYWYQQSLDQGLQFLIQYYNGEERAKGNILERFSAQQFPDLHSELNLSSLELGDSALYFCASSVNRYRGTYGYTFGSGTRLTVV.

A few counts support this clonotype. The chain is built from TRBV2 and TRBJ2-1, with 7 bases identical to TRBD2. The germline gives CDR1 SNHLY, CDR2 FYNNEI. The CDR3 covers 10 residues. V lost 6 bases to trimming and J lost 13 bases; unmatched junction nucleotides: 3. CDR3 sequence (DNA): TGTGCCAGCAGGGGACTAAGTCAGTTCTTC. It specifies CASRGLSQFF.

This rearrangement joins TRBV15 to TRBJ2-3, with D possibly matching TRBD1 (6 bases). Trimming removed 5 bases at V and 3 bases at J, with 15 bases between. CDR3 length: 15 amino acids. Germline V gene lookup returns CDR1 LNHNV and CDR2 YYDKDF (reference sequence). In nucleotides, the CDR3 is TGTGCCACCAGCGGTGGGGGCCCGGCGACAGATACGCAGTATTTT. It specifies CATSGGGPATDTQYF. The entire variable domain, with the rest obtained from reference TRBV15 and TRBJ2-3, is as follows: DAMVIQNPRYQVTQFGKPVTLSCSQTLNHNVMYWYQQKSSQAPKLLFHYYDKDFNNEADTPDNFQSRRPNTSFCFLDIRSPGLGDTAMYLCATSGGGPATDTQYFGPGTRLTVL.